This T cell receptor (beta chain) was sequenced for a study of cytomegalovirus exposure and HLA in healthy donors (dated by TCRdb to the late 2010s). Describing the broader study: In an earlier analysis of approximately 500 of the donors, 250 to 350 Gb of sequence data and 120 million or so unique TCR beta sequences from about 179 million T cells were reported. Every repertoire in the discovery cohort had been generated on one and the same sequencing platform. The study aimed to test whether signatures of past pathogen exposure could be identified by cataloging public T cell receptors. Roughly 300 gigabases of sequencing data and tens of millions of unique TCR sequences were included in an early release covering several hundred HLA-typed donors. Genome-wide SNP genotypes for about 55% of the 666 donors were used in a later genetic analysis, which treated that subset as a discovery cohort. Across 300 to 500 genotyped donors of the cohort, an average of about 220,000 unique TCR beta nucleotide sequences per donor were sequenced, and 15% to 20% of those sequences were non-productive. Because of strong linkage in the cohort, roughly five DR-DQ haplotypes were treated as single units for association and clustering. In a later analysis, previously published TCR beta repertoires from 550 to 750 donors were re-analyzed and high-resolution HLA genotyping was added so that TCR occurrence patterns could be studied. Rather than using new phenotypic data, the later analysis identified candidate immune exposures from TCR beta sequences and from how often those sequences occurred across donors. Donor age, sex, ethnicity and CMV serostatus were collected together with the repertoire data. The T cell repertoires of 666 subjects were profiled by immunosequencing and related to cytomegalovirus serostatus. Among the roughly 400 genotyped donors, around 79% belonged to the genetic ancestry cluster associated with self-reported Caucasian donors. Besides the first cohort of 666 subjects, a separate validation cohort made up of roughly 130 different subjects was used. Class I and class II HLA loci were covered by the typing at four-digit resolution. The number of donors typed differed by locus, with roughly 629-640 for A, B, C, DRB1 and DQB1, around 520 for DQA1, 600 to 610 for DPA1, and under 490 for DPB1. In an earlier analysis of more than 550 of the donors, high-throughput TCR beta sequencing was used to judge whether each TCR beta V gene segment behaved as functional or pseudogenic. The study combined high-throughput TCR immunosequencing, statistical association of individual TCRs with disease status, and machine learning to predict cytomegalovirus infection status. Overall study results and their limits: According to a later analysis, most CMV-associated TCR beta chains appeared to be HLA-restricted, and the HLA associations seemed to be driven largely by CMV exposure. The presence/absence analyses assumed that sequencing depth was roughly uniform across donors, and that assumption may not be true. The earlier analysis of 587 of the donors excluded some 15 rarely observed V segments, including chromosome 9 orphons, because counts were too low. The study listed approximately 150 TCR beta chains as associated with cytomegalovirus. Across donors, most TCR sequences were observed very rarely, whereas some public TCRs were present in many individuals. In an earlier analysis of about 600 of the donors, most TCR beta V segments appeared in productive rearrangements about 90% or about 30% of the time, broadly matching IMGT annotations. In a later analysis, the rate of TCR association differed among HLA loci, with DRB1 alleles having the most associated TCRs and HLA-C alleles having the fewest. Because HLA typing was unavailable for some donors at each locus, only the typed subset was used in association tests. A later analysis found that HLA-associated TCR beta chains were more clonally expanded and had lower generation probabilities than equally common non-associated chains. Assigning TCR associations to individual alleles was difficult when HLA alleles, especially DR and DQ, strongly co-occurred. Only TCR beta chains were sequenced in this cohort, and the absence of alpha or paired-chain data limited detectable features. According to a later genetic analysis, donors in an Asian-associated ancestry cluster had fewer N-insertions in productive TCRs than the approximately 630-donor mean. Correlated functional status among segregating V segments might be attributable to linkage disequilibrium, but an unknown experimental factor could not be ruled out. The classifier was reported to diagnose cytomegalovirus status with high specificity and sensitivity in both the original cohort and the validation cohort. Specific HLA alleles were associated with over 15,000 TCR beta sequences at a false discovery rate of 0.05 in a later analysis. An association between a missense DCLRE1C variant and V-gene and J-gene trimming of TCR beta chains was found in a later genetic analysis and replicated in an independent cohort. According to the authors, the approach could potentially be generalized to other disease states and immunological phenotypes. A later analysis reported that several top co-occurrence clusters appeared linked to parvovirus B19, influenza, CMV and Epstein-Barr virus. Some IMGT-functional V segments, including TRBV6-2 and TRBV6-3, could not be distinguished by the 87-base-pair reads and were therefore excluded. A further reported finding was that TCR beta sequences accurately predicted the HLA-A and HLA-B alleles for most subjects in the first cohort. Three of the identified cytomegalovirus-associated TCR beta chains were confirmed in vitro to be specific for cytomegalovirus antigens. A cluster of highly shared sequence variants was judged likely to be a technical artifact of the sequencing pipeline. CMV serostatus was the only immune exposure information available for the cohort.

The library was made by the immunoSEQ multiplex PCR assay. A mixture of 60 forward primers for TCR Vbeta segments and 13 reverse primers for TCR Jbeta segments was used in the multiplex PCR. Amplification of the CDR3 region of rearranged TCR beta genes was performed with a multiplex PCR assay on genomic DNA. The amplified TCR beta libraries were sequenced on the Illumina HiSeq System as 87-base-pair reads. The paper's processing steps were these. A later analysis tallied around 82 million unique TCR beta chains across the 666 repertoires, and about 12 million of those chains were shared by two or more donors. To remove PCR and sequencing errors, raw reads were error-corrected and collapsed into unique sequences using a nearest-neighbor algorithm that merged closely related sequences. To assign V, D and J gene segments, CDR3 sequences were aligned to IMGT reference sequences. For a sequence to be retained, a match of at least six nucleotides was required to both a V gene segment and a J gene segment. Rearrangements were classified as productive when the CDR3 lacked stop codons and remained in frame with V and J, and all other rearrangements were classified as non-productive. Following IMGT convention, CDR3 was defined as the stretch from the second conserved V-encoded cysteine up to the conserved J-encoded phenylalanine. In an earlier analysis of around 600 of the donors, sequences lacking an unambiguous match to a single V gene segment were excluded. An earlier analysis of just under 600 of the donors called V segments functional above 56.7% productive rearrangements and segregating when the between-donor standard deviation exceeded 5%. A statistical classification framework was built to diagnose cytomegalovirus status from the catalog of TCR beta chain sequences. In a later analysis, V and J genes were assigned by comparing TCR nucleotide sequences against IMGT/GENE-DB human TR gene sequences. The TCRdist pipeline was used in a later analysis to assign CDR3 sequences and most-parsimonious VDJ recombination scenarios. A later analysis defined each TCR beta chain by its CDR3 amino acid sequence plus V-gene family, and excluded reads lacking a unique V-gene family. To address suspected cross-contamination and a sequencing artifact, a later analysis removed a few hundred highly shared, low-generation-probability nucleotide sequences. A later analysis calculated a clonal expansion index for each public chain from normalized within-repertoire ranks of inferred template counts. A later analysis computed generation probabilities with a VDJ recombination model fitted to out-of-frame rearrangements, and checked the results against IGoR. A later analysis scored TCR-TCR, TCR-HLA and TCR-CMV co-occurrence with hypergeometric tests, applying a repertoire-size bias correction to TCR pairs. False discovery rates were estimated in a later analysis by permuting HLA or CMV assignments 20 times. In a later analysis, co-occurring TCRs were grouped with DBSCAN, and TCRdist sequence similarity was added when clustering was performed within HLA-allele-positive subsets. Co-occurrence clustering excluded repertoires with fewer than 30,000 or more than 120,000 public chains, plus five with anomalous nucleotide sharing. TCRdb's version of the immuneACCESS table is confined to in-frame rearrangements and falls short of the full clone set. An unresolved V gene accounts for under half of the shortfall where checked; the remainder is of unknown origin. V, J and clone size are those of that table, while D and trimming were read from the DNA. The sample table holds fewer than 150,000 clones, of which around 66% were seen once. About 8% of the sample rests with the top ten.

The CDR3 numbers 15 residues from cysteine through phenylalanine. The entry retains the CDR3 DNA only, 45 bases that are in frame from base 1. Trimming at the junction amounts to 5 bases on V and 8 bases on J, and the germline ends lie 18 bases apart. As encoded in the germline V gene (reference sequence), CDR1 is SSHAT while CDR2 is FNYEAQ. In total, just over 650 healthy bone marrow donors made up the cohort. At the time of sampling, every cohort member was nominally healthy, though immune exposures that went unrecorded were likely present. The donor was CMV seropositive and was included in the group of 250 to 350 seropositive cohort members. A peripheral blood sample was provided by each donor, and peripheral blood mononuclear cells were used for TCR beta sequencing. The Qiagen DNeasy Blood Extraction Kit was used to extract genomic DNA from the blood cell samples. Concerning this clone: Its binding antigen is unknown. It has no much larger one-base neighbor in the sample; base qualities were not kept.

This receptor was taken from a man between 18 and 29 years old in good health and CMV-seropositive. The sequencing input was PBMCs. The chain joins TRBV7-7 to TRBJ1-4; TRBD1 is a weak D gene call, 6 bases matching. CDR3 reads: CASSPRGGVGEKLFF. The DNA reads as follows: TGTGCCAGCAGCCCTAGAGGGGGTGTAGGAGAAAAACTGTTTTTT.